Sequencing of this TCR beta chain was carried out in a study of shared clonotypes between healthy human individuals. Overall study context: Researchers assigned three CD4 naive, three CD4 memory, two CD8 naive and one CD8 memory plate to each donor.

The CDR3 runs to 13 residues. The V and J ends lost 3 bases and 8 bases respectively, with 8 bases between them. In germline, CDR1 is SGHNT, CDR2 YENEEA. TCRdb keeps only in-frame clones here, not all; method: immunoSEQ multiplex PCR. The sample records about 1,900,000 clones, just under 95% being singletons. The naive CD8 population came from CD45RO-negative cells selected for CCR7, without terminally differentiated effector memory CD45RA+ cells. Donors were healthy HIV-negative adults without recent acute infections or vaccinations. This clone occurred a few times. Its antigen remains unknown. Study conclusions and caveats: Estimated richness values were generally larger in naive subsets than in memory subsets.

The TCR originated in a man aged 18 to 29 in good health. V gene TRBV11-3 combines with J gene TRBJ1-6; D uncertain. Sequencing was carried out using naive CD8+ T cells sorted from blood. CDR3 residues: CASSFDLDSPLHF. CDR3 bases: TGTGCCAGCAGCTTTGATCTAGATTCACCCCTCCACTTT.